This paragraph reports one TCR beta chain. What it binds is unknown. This entry belongs to a study of T cell responses to AZD1222 COVID-19 vaccine. Study results and limitations: White British ancestry dominated among donors, who included more females, and clonal diversity was possibly underestimated. After two AZD1222 doses, spike-specific TCR breadth and depth rose versus day 0.

This CDR3 contains 14 residues. The ends were cut back, 0 bases at V and 6 bases at J, with 9 bases in the middle. Germline values: CDR1 SGHNT, CDR2 YYREEE (reference sequence). Repertoires were generated with immunoSEQ multiplex PCR, while TCRdb's copy carries only in-frame clones and drops some. The table records 150,000 to 200,000 clones, over 90% of them present only once. J is TRBJ1-4 and V is TRBV5-4; D ambiguous. Sequences were derived from peripheral blood, sampled 28 days after the second AZD1222 dose. The sequence was obtained from an adult who received the AZD1222 COVID-19 vaccine. The CDR3: CASSLEASDEKLFF. Written as DNA, the CDR3 is TGTGCCAGCAGCTTGGAAGCCAGCGATGAAAAACTGTTTTTT.